Listed below are T cell receptor beta chains from one sample, sequenced in a study of monozygotic twins with inflammatory bowel disease. TCRdb reprocessed the 5' RACE reads, with one entry per CDR3 protein and no DNA. This sample's table reports some 170,000 distinct CDR3 sequences. Source material: blood. The source of these receptors is a human donor with ulcerative colitis or Crohn's disease, or a healthy co-twin of an affected twin (not recorded which). Each CDR3 is given with its conserved first and last residue. Fields, in order: V gene, CDR3 length, J gene, CDR3 protein.

>TRBV20-1|12|TRBJ2-3
CSASIVRGTQYF
>TRBV5-1|14|TRBJ2-7
CASSAQGGAYEQYF
>TRBV5-1|15|TRBJ1-2
CASSPLGGANYGYTF
>TRBV2|13|TRBJ2-3
CASSARQADTQYF
>TRBV27|13|TRBJ2-7
CASSSGDRIEQYF
>TRBV5-1|14|TRBJ2-5
CASSLQGAEETQYF
>TRBV28|15|TRBJ2-7
CASNLGLAGGDEQYF
>TRBV7-2|16|TRBJ2-5
CASSWTSGGPQETQYF
>TRBV5-1|16|TRBJ2-5
CASSFGLAVLQETQYF
>TRBV20-1|16|TRBJ1-2
CSATMRQREGRGGYTF
>TRBV19|15|TRBJ1-5
CASSIPGLSNQPQHF
>TRBV7-9|14|TRBJ2-5
CASSLRSSQETQYF
>TRBV7-7|16|TRBJ2-1
CASSLAKGSSYNEQFF
>TRBV7-2|15|TRBJ1-2
CASSLGWGTGNGYTF
>TRBV7-7|13|TRBJ1-4
CASSLDRGTKLFF
>TRBV6-1|13|TRBJ2-7
CASRLGGGAEQYF
>TRBV7-2|13|TRBJ2-3
CASSSSQVYTQYF
>TRBV29-1|13|TRBJ2-1
CSVQDRGYNEQFF
>TRBV28|13|TRBJ1-1
CVSSPQRLDEAFF
>TRBV5-6|11|TRBJ2-7
CASSREYEQYF
>TRBV12-3/TRBV12-4|13|TRBJ1-2
CASTQGQLYGYTF
>TRBV20-1|12|TRBJ1-2
CSAVAVSEGYTF
>TRBV21-1|15|TRBJ1-2
CASSKANLTGYGYTF
>TRBV28|15|TRBJ2-5
CASSTRGRQKETQYF
>TRBV29-1|11|TRBJ1-3
CSVASGNTIYF
>TRBV12-3/TRBV12-4|15|TRBJ1-1
CASSLGRSKNTEAFF
>TRBV6-5|14|TRBJ1-2
CASSYHASNYGYTF
>TRBV25-1|15|TRBJ2-5
CASSELGTGTETQYF
>TRBV7-2|14|TRBJ2-3
CASRSGQGTDTQYF
>TRBV3-1|15|TRBJ2-7
CASSWTSGGAYEQYF
>TRBV20-1|14|TRBJ2-1
CSANSAGENNEQFF
>TRBV25-1|17|TRBJ2-5
CASSEYGSWGSQETQYF
>TRBV11-2|18|TRBJ2-7
CASSFGGTSGSSSYEQYF
>TRBV2|17|TRBJ2-2
CASSGTSGRRNTGELFF
>TRBV5-1|16|TRBJ1-6
CASSPSAVSYNSPLHF
>TRBV27|15|TRBJ1-6
CASNTRGGYNSPLHF
>TRBV27|16|TRBJ1-2
CASSLGPPPGDRGYTF
>TRBV5-1|14|TRBJ1-1
CASSLEQGGTEAFF
>TRBV29-1|12|TRBJ2-5
CSVNQRLDTQYF
>TRBV5-5|15|TRBJ2-5
CASSLGTGGFETQYF
>TRBV25-1|19|TRBJ1-3
CASSPAWDSFLLSGNTIYF
>TRBV29-1|12|TRBJ1-2
CSFGQGPYGYTF
>TRBV6-5|14|TRBJ2-7
CASSYSVSSYEQYF
>TRBV12-3/TRBV12-4|16|TRBJ2-3
CASRPTSGSFTDTQYF
>TRBV5-1|15|TRBJ1-4
CASSLQTGIGEKLFF
>TRBV5-1|15|TRBJ2-2
CASSPTATGTGELFF
>TRBV28|16|TRBJ2-2
CASSLYSGDWEGELFF
>TRBV20-1|13|TRBJ2-5
CSARQLAEETQYF
>TRBV12-3/TRBV12-4|14|TRBJ1-2
CASSLKGTTYGYTF
>TRBV20-1|15|TRBJ2-1
CSARDIGSSYNEQFF
>TRBV7-2|16|TRBJ2-3
CASTSPSASSTDTQYF
>TRBV27|16|TRBJ2-3
CASSPGTSVTTDTQYF
>TRBV6-5|16|TRBJ2-1
CASSYSPSGVYNEQFF
>TRBV9|12|TRBJ2-1
CASSARGNEQFF
>TRBV28|14|TRBJ2-5
CASSSALFQETQYF